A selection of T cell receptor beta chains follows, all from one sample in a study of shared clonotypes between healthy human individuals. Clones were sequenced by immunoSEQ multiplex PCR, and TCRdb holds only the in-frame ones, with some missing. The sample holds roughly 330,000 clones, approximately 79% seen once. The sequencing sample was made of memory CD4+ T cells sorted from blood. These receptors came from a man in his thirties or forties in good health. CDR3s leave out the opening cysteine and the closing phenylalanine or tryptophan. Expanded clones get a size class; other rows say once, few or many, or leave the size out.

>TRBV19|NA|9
ASSFRNEQF
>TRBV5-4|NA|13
ASSLRQGVQETQY
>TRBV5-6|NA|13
ASSKRTGGRTEAF
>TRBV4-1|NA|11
ASSQESGDEQF
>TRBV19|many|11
ASRRTDYTEAF
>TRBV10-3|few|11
AITHTTTGELF
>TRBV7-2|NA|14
ASSSRLAGGSDTQY
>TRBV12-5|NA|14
ASGLATRSSSYEQY
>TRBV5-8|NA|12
ASSLVGGGKEQF
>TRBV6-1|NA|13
ASSQGTSGSHEQF
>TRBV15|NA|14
ATSRDSGSGANVLT
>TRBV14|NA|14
ASSQLGLAGRNEQF
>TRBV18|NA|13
ASSQARAGNQPQH
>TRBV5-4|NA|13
ASSLGGTGANVLT
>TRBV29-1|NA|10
SAETGSYGYT
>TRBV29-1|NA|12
SVKLAGGPGEQY
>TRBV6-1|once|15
ASSVGLGLAGDNEQF
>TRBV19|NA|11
ASSMRQGNEQY
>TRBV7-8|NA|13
ASSLAGGVSGELF
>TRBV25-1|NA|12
ASRDPWANSPLH
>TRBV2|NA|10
ASSRTSYEQY
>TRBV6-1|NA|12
ASSVGGRGNEQF
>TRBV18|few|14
ASSPPADRGGETQY
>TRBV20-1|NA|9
SAYTSSEQY
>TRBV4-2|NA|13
ASSLETGLIYEQY
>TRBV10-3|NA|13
AISSSGGWIETQY
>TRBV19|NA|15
ASSPDGGAGGTGELF
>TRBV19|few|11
PRWRDSNQPQH
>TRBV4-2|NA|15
ATHRGLAGVGTGELF
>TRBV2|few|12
ASSELAAGNTIY